A selection of T cell receptor beta chains follows, all from one sample in a study. Clones were read by immunoSEQ multiplex PCR, and TCRdb kept only the in-frame ones, dropping some. This table holds tens of thousands of clones, around 95% found once. Material for sequencing was PBMCs. Every receptor here comes from a middle-aged man with rheumatoid arthritis. The CDR3 runs from the conserved cysteine through the conserved F or W. Each record gives: V gene, J gene, D gene, clone size, CDR3 protein, CDR3 DNA. A D gene is named only where the DNA matches it firmly. Size is stated for part of the rows, as once, few or many counts, or as a class when the clone is expanded.

>TRBV6-6|TRBJ1-5|TRBD1|few
CASSQRQGPVSNQPQHF
TGTGCCAGCAGTCAACGACAGGGCCCCGTAAGCAATCAGCCCCAGCATTTT
>TRBV13|TRBJ1-6|.|.
CASSLNQGSYNSPLHF
TGTGCCAGCAGCCTTAACCAGGGATCCTATAATTCACCCCTCCACTTT
>TRBV9|TRBJ2-5|TRBD2|.
CASSVTSGGARFEETQYF
TGTGCCAGCAGCGTAACTAGCGGGGGGGCCAGGTTCGAAGAGACCCAGTACTTC
>TRBV11-3|TRBJ2-1|.|.
CASSSLVERNSYNEQFF
TGTGCCAGCAGTTCTCTGGTCGAGCGGAACTCCTACAATGAGCAGTTCTTC
>TRBV5-1|TRBJ2-4|.|.
CASSLVEGADIQYF
TGCGCCAGCAGCTTGGTTGAAGGGGCGGACATTCAGTACTTC
>TRBV27|TRBJ2-1|TRBD2|.
CASSLFRTSGSGNEQFF
TGTGCCAGCAGTTTATTTCGGACTAGCGGGAGTGGGAATGAGCAGTTCTTC
>TRBV29-1|TRBJ2-2|.|.
CSVGRGPNTGELFF
TGCAGCGTTGGCAGGGGACCCAACACCGGGGAGCTGTTTTTT
>TRBV6-4|TRBJ2-1|.|.
CASSAQASSYNEQFF
TGTGCCAGCAGTGCTCAGGCGAGCTCCTACAATGAGCAGTTCTTC
>TRBV5-1|TRBJ2-1|TRBD2|.
CASSLPVLAGSYNEQFF
TGCGCCAGCAGCCTCCCCGTCCTAGCGGGATCCTACAATGAGCAGTTCTTC
>TRBV9|TRBJ1-4|.|once
CASSFSEKGGTEKLFF
TGTGCCAGCAGCTTTTCAGAGAAGGGAGGGACCGAAAAACTGTTTTTT
>TRBV4-2|TRBJ1-1|TRBD1|.
CASSQVAGTGEAFF
TGTGCCAGCAGCCAAGTGGCCGGGACAGGGGAAGCTTTCTTT
>TRBV2|TRBJ2-2|.|.
CASRGYIRGNTGELFF
TGTGCCAGCAGGGGATATATCAGGGGGAACACCGGGGAGCTGTTTTTT
>TRBV19|TRBJ2-7|TRBD1|once
CASSSRTGMVYEQYF
TGTGCCAGTAGTTCTCGGACAGGGATGGTCTACGAGCAGTACTTC
>TRBV19|TRBJ1-3|.|.
CASSNDRRLSGNTIYF
TGTGCCAGTAGTAACGACAGGAGACTTTCTGGAAACACCATATATTTT
>TRBV5-8|TRBJ1-3|.|.
CASSLEGSGNTIYF
TGTGCCAGCAGCTTGGAGGGTTCTGGAAACACCATATATTTT
>TRBV3-1/TRBV3-2|TRBJ2-1|TRBD1|.
CASSKTGQGRYNEQFF
TGTGCCAGCAGCAAAACCGGACAGGGGCGGTACAATGAGCAGTTCTTC
>TRBV5-1|TRBJ2-7|.|.
CASSGSVSYEQYF
TGCGCCAGCAGCGGAAGCGTCTCCTACGAGCAGTACTTC
>TRBV5-5|TRBJ2-5|TRBD1|.
CASSLARGQQETQYF
TGTGCCAGCAGCTTGGCCAGGGGACAGCAAGAGACCCAGTACTTC
>TRBV6-1|TRBJ1-5|.|.
CASSDPHRDHQPQHF
TGTGCCAGCAGTGACCCACACAGGGATCATCAGCCCCAGCATTTT
>TRBV14|TRBJ1-4|TRBD1|.
CASSPMDRSTNEKLFF
TGTGCCAGCAGCCCGATGGACAGGTCTACGAATGAAAAACTGTTTTTT
>TRBV28|TRBJ2-2|TRBD2|.
CASRGTRDTGELFF
TGTGCCAGCAGGGGGACTAGGGACACCGGGGAGCTGTTTTTT
>TRBV13|TRBJ2-1|TRBD1|.
CASSSGTGLPAEQFF
TGTGCCAGCAGCTCCGGGACAGGACTTCCGGCTGAGCAGTTCTTC
>TRBV12-3/TRBV12-4|TRBJ2-7|TRBD1|.
CASRDRGDYVVYF
TGTGCCAGCAGAGACAGGGGGGACTATGTTGTGTACTTC
>TRBV28|TRBJ1-1|TRBD1|.
CASSLRQGVRTEAFF
TGTGCCAGCAGTTTACGACAGGGGGTACGCACTGAAGCTTTCTTT
>TRBV18|TRBJ1-3|.|few
CASSPKGSGNTIYF
TGTGCCAGCTCACCAAAGGGCTCTGGAAACACCATATATTTT
>TRBV3-1/TRBV3-2|TRBJ2-3|TRBD1|.
CASSKSGQGEGNTQYF
TGTGCCAGCAGCAAATCGGGACAGGGGGAGGGAAATACGCAGTATTTT
>TRBV9|TRBJ2-7|.|.
CASSVAKGGALYEQYF
TGTGCCAGCAGCGTAGCTAAGGGGGGCGCGCTTTACGAGCAGTACTTC
>TRBV7-9|TRBJ2-5|.|.
CASSLDWGVETQYF
TGTGCCAGCAGCTTAGATTGGGGTGTGGAGACCCAGTACTTC
>TRBV7-2|TRBJ1-2|TRBD1|once
CASSLEGQLHGYTF
TGTGCCAGCAGCTTAGAGGGACAGCTCCATGGCTACACCTTC
>TRBV9|TRBJ1-5|.|few
CASSVAGYGNQPQHF
TGTGCCAGCAGCGTAGCCGGGTATGGCAATCAGCCCCAGCATTTT
>TRBV6-2/TRBV6-3|TRBJ1-5|TRBD1|.
CASSYELGQGMNQPQHF
TGTGCCAGCAGTTACGAGCTAGGACAGGGAATGAATCAGCCCCAGCATTTT
>TRBV11-2|TRBJ1-1|.|.
CASSLLGWNTEAFF
TGTGCCAGCAGCTTGTTAGGCTGGAACACTGAAGCTTTCTTT
>TRBV5-4|TRBJ2-5|TRBD2|.
CASRSRLAGPQETQYF
TGTGCCAGCAGATCCCGACTAGCGGGACCACAAGAGACCCAGTACTTC
>TRBV5-1|TRBJ2-5|.|once
CASSLGTPGETQYF
TGCGCCAGCAGCTTGGGCACCCCCGGGGAGACCCAGTACTTC
>TRBV5-1|TRBJ2-2|.|.
CASSPGQRLNTGELFF
TGCGCCAGCAGCCCCGGACAGAGATTGAACACCGGGGAGCTGTTTTTT
>TRBV3-1/TRBV3-2|TRBJ1-1|.|.
CASSQAGAGNTEAFF
TGTGCCAGCAGCCAGGCAGGGGCAGGCAACACTGAAGCTTTCTTT
>TRBV18|TRBJ2-7|TRBD1|.
CASSPRGQYEQYF
TGTGCCAGCTCACCAAGGGGACAGTACGAGCAGTACTTC
>TRBV28|TRBJ2-7|TRBD2|.
CASTGRDEQYF
TGTGCCAGCACGGGGAGGGACGAGCAGTACTTC
>TRBV18|TRBJ1-1|.|.
CASSPTDSGTEAFF
TGTGCCAGCTCACCGACGGACAGTGGCACTGAAGCTTTCTTT
>TRBV27|TRBJ2-5|.|.
CASSLSGEETQYF
TGTGCCAGCAGTTTATCCGGGGAAGAGACCCAGTACTTC
>TRBV28|TRBJ2-1|.|.
CASSLGTLGGMWEQFF
TGTGCCAGCAGTTTGGGGACATTGGGCGGGATGTGGGAGCAGTTCTTC
>TRBV7-8|TRBJ2-1|.|.
CASSPGGWEQFF
TGTGCCAGCAGCCCCGGTGGGTGGGAGCAGTTCTTC
>TRBV4-2|TRBJ1-1|TRBD1|.
CASSQERDRVMNTEAFF
TGTGCCAGCAGCCAAGAGAGGGACAGGGTTATGAACACTGAAGCTTTCTTT
>TRBV6-2/TRBV6-3|TRBJ2-7|.|.
CASSWGTNGEQYF
TGTGCCAGCAGTTGGGGGACCAATGGCGAGCAGTACTTC
>TRBV14|TRBJ2-5|.|.
CASSPWGRGGRETQYF
TGTGCCAGCAGCCCCTGGGGCAGGGGGGGTCGAGAGACCCAGTACTTC
>TRBV6-6|TRBJ1-1|.|.
CASSGPGNTEAFF
TGTGCCAGCAGTGGCCCGGGAAACACTGAAGCTTTCTTT
>TRBV6-6|TRBJ2-7|.|.
CASSYHPGAPEQYF
TGTGCCAGCAGTTACCACCCCGGGGCGCCGGAGCAGTACTTC
>TRBV20-1|TRBJ1-1|.|.
CSASSGGRAFF
TGCAGTGCTAGTTCTGGCGGGAGGGCTTTCTTT
>TRBV6-2/TRBV6-3|TRBJ1-5|.|.
CASTPREGKGSNQPQHF
TGTGCCAGCACCCCTCGAGAGGGTAAGGGGAGCAATCAGCCCCAGCATTTT
>TRBV28|TRBJ2-1|TRBD2|.
CASSFRTSGRPTEQFF
TGTGCCAGCAGTTTTAGGACTAGCGGGAGACCCACTGAGCAGTTCTTC
>TRBV19|TRBJ1-3|.|.
CASSIGDLRSGNTIYF
TGTGCCAGTAGTATTGGCGACTTACGCTCTGGAAACACCATATATTTT
>TRBV6-5|TRBJ1-6|TRBD1|.
CASSYLGQGHNSPLHF
TGTGCCAGCAGTTACCTCGGACAGGGCCATAATTCACCCCTCCACTTT
>TRBV7-9|TRBJ1-5|.|.
CASSSGRGINPQHF
TGTGCCAGCAGCTCGGGACGAGGGATCAACCCCCAGCATTTT
>TRBV7-9|TRBJ2-7|.|.
CASSSGLPEQYF
TGTGCCAGCAGCTCGGGACTTCCTGAGCAGTACTTC
>TRBV4-1|TRBJ1-5|.|.
CASSHRDDQPQHF
TGCGCCAGCAGCCACAGGGACGATCAGCCCCAGCATTTT
>TRBV3-1/TRBV3-2|TRBJ1-6|.|.
CASSQIGLNSPLHF
TGTGCCAGCAGCCAAATAGGATTAAATTCACCCCTCCACTTT
>TRBV18|TRBJ2-7|.|.
CASSRWDPPVGEQYF
TGTGCCAGCTCACGATGGGACCCCCCGGTAGGCGAGCAGTACTTC
>TRBV5-1|TRBJ1-5|.|few
CASSLVGARNQPQHF
TGCGCCAGCAGCTTAGTTGGGGCTAGAAATCAGCCCCAGCATTTT
>TRBV24-1|TRBJ1-1|.|.
CATSRGRGTEAFF
TGTGCCACCAGCCGCGGCCGGGGTACTGAAGCTTTCTTT
>TRBV7-9|TRBJ1-1|.|.
CASSLGEGNTEAFF
TGTGCCAGCAGCTTAGGGGAGGGGAACACTGAAGCTTTCTTT